The 17 T cell receptor beta chains below come from one sample, sequenced in a study of T cells in Graves' hyperthyroidism and ophthalmopathy. Amplified TCR beta CDR3 regions came from RNA transcripts. First-round RT-PCR with HTBI primers amplified the TCR CDR3 region. TCRdb reprocessed the multiplex PCR reads via MiXCR and lists one record per CDR3 protein. The sample has 300,000 or so distinct CDR3 sequences, over 15% seen once; the top ten hold around 58%. Sequenced: blood. These receptors all come from a woman in her fifties or sixties with Graves' ophthalmopathy.

On this clonotype: This may be a read error, as it is one base from a much larger clone. This chain uses TRBV6-1 with TRBJ2-7, with 10 bases that match TRBD2. The CDR3 loop spans 13 amino acids. V lost 7 bases to trimming and J lost 5 bases; unmatched junction nucleotides: 5. The germline CDR1 and CDR2 sequences are MNHNS and SASEGT. The CDR3 DNA follows: TGTGCCAGCAAAGCGGGAGGGCTCCACGAGCAGTACTTC. Amino acid sequence: CASKAGGLHEQYF.

This clonotype was observed many times. This chain links TRBV2 with TRBJ1-1; D call uncertain. The CDR3 length is 14 residues. Between the trimmed V and J ends, which lost 6 bases and 1 base, there was a span of 12 bases. Germline lookup yields CDR1 SNHLY and CDR2 FYNNEI. CDR3 coding DNA: TGTGCCAGCAGCGCCCGCAGCTCGAACACTGAAGCTTTCTTT. Its translation is CASSARSSNTEAFF.

This clonotype was seen only a few times. The chain links TRBV7-9 to TRBJ2-5; possible D gene TRBD2, 6 bases. V was clipped by 8 bases and J by 0 bases, with 10 bases between them. Germline V gives CDR1 SEHNR, CDR2 FQNEAQ (reference sequence). CDR3 length equals 13 residues. Here the CDR3 DNA reads TGTGCCAGCCGCCGGGGGTACCAAGAGACCCAGTACTTC. It encodes CASRRGYQETQYF.

This clonotype was observed a handful of times. The V gene is TRBV6-1, the J gene TRBJ2-3, with D possibly TRBD1 on 5 matching bases. The CDR3 covers 15 residues. Germline-derived CDR1 and CDR2 are MNHNS and SASEGT. V dropped 7 bases and J dropped 4 bases, with 18 bases sitting between them. This CDR3 is CASTLGPGIPDTQYF. In nucleotides, the CDR3 is TGTGCCAGCACCCTCGGTCCAGGGATCCCAGATACGCAGTATTTT.

This clonotype was counted ten times or more. The gene calls are TRBV28 and TRBJ1-5; D remains unclear. Germline assignment: CDR1 MDHEN and CDR2 SYDVKM. V lost 5 bases and J lost 4, with 12 bases in between. This CDR3 spans 14 amino acids. The CDR3 nucleotides read TGTGCCAGCAGTACAATGGTGGGGAATCAGCCCCAGCATTTT. Encoded protein: CASSTMVGNQPQHF.

Many counts were recorded for this clonotype. This rearrangement joins TRBV20-1 to TRBJ1-5; D unclear. V was pared by 1 base and J by 5 bases, with 21 bases between. This CDR3 contains 17 residues. From germline, CDR1 is DFQATT and CDR2 SNEGSKA (reference sequence). CDR3 DNA: TGCAGTGCTAGAGCCTTGCGGAGAAACTTCCTTGATCAGCCCCAGCATTTT. It codes for CSARALRRNFLDQPQHF.

Worth noting for this clonotype: This may stem from a read error, because a much larger clone lies one nucleotide away. The rearrangement links TRBV28 to TRBJ2-7; 8 bases match TRBD1. Germline CDR1 and CDR2: MDHEN and SYDVKM. The CDR3 runs to 14 residues. The CDR3 spells CASILLGQGYEQYF. DNA for the CDR3: TGTGCCAGCATTTTACTAGGACAGGGCTACGAGCAGTACTTC.

This chain links TRBV6-5 with TRBJ1-1; 7 positions agree with TRBD1. This CDR3 has 15 residues. CDR1 and CDR2 (germline): MNHEY, SVGAGI. The trim removed 0 bases at V and 4 bases at J, leaving 5 bases unmatched. In DNA form, the CDR3 reads TGTGCCAGCAGTTACTCGAGGACAGGAGGCACTGAAGCTTTCTTT. Its translation: CASSYSRTGGTEAFF.

This clonotype has ten or more counts. The CDR3 bases are TGTGCCAGCAGCCCTCGTTCCTACGAGCAGTACTTC. Translation gives CASSPRSYEQYF. The chain joins TRBV6-1 to TRBJ2-7; D is undetermined. Deletions cut 6 bases from V and 1 base from J, with 7 bases between. CDR1 MNHNS and CDR2 SASEGT come from the germline V gene. This CDR3 has 12 amino acids.

Worth noting for this clonotype: A much larger clone differs by one base, so this may be a read error. V usage is TRBV20-1 and J usage is TRBJ2-1; a possible D gene is TRBD2 (5 bases). The CDR3 loop spans 19 amino acids. Germline V gene lookup returns CDR1 DFQATT and CDR2 SNEGSKA (reference sequence). The CDR3 protein is CSASPDWINSNLSYSEQFF. CDR3 nucleotides: TGCAGTGCTAGCCCGGACTGGATTAACTCAAACCTCTCCTACAGTGAGCAGTTCTTC.

This clonotype was detected ten times or more. The chain combines TRBV11-2 with TRBJ2-1; possible D gene TRBD2, 6 bases. The CDR3 is made up of 15 amino acids. CDR1 and CDR2 (germline): SGHAT, FQNNGV. V gave up 5 bases and J gave up 6 bases, with 17 bases separating them. DNA for the CDR3: TGTGCCAGCAGCCTAGGCGGGACCACAACCAATGAGCAGTTCTTC. It is translated as CASSLGGTTTNEQFF.

This clonotype turned up a few times. V and J are TRBV28 and TRBJ1-1, with D maybe TRBD1 (5 bases). Germline V gives CDR1 MDHEN, CDR2 SYDVKM. The CDR3 length is 14 residues. Trimming shortened V by 5 bases and J by 11 bases, and 21 bases separated the two germline ends. DNA for the CDR3: TGTGCCAGCAGTCCGATGTGGGGGACGGTGGGGGCTTTCTTT. It translates to CASSPMWGTVGAFF.

This clonotype was counted a few times. The rearrangement links TRBV4-3 to TRBJ2-3; tentatively, D is TRBD1 (5 bases). V gave up 1 base and J gave up 0 bases, with 14 bases separating them. CDR3 size: 17 residues. CDR1 is LGHNA, CDR2 YSLEER, per germline. In DNA, the CDR3 is TGCGCCAGCAGCCAAGTCGCTGGGGCTTCGAGCACAGATACGCAGTATTTT. The encoded protein is CASSQVAGASSTDTQYF.

At least ten counts were recorded for this clonotype. The genes are TRBV5-6 and TRBJ2-7; TRBD2 aligns across 11 bases. Germline CDR1 reads SGHDT; CDR2 reads YYEEEE. The CDR3 is 16 amino acids. Losses at the gene ends were 2 bases for V and 2 bases for J; bases not matched to a gene: 6. This CDR3 reads CASSFLTSGKAYEQYF. The CDR3, as DNA: TGTGCCAGCAGCTTTTTGACTAGCGGGAAAGCCTACGAGCAGTACTTC.

This clonotype was recorded at least ten times. V and J are TRBV6-6 and TRBJ2-5, with TRBD1 matching 10 bases. V was pared by 0 bases and J by 2 bases, with 15 bases of the junction left unmatched. Germline V gene lookup returns CDR1 MNHNY and CDR2 SVGAGI (reference sequence). The CDR3 length is 20 residues. DNA for the CDR3: TGTGCCAGCAGTTACTCGACCTTTAGGCCCGGACAGGGGGGTCAAGAGACCCAGTACTTC. Residues: CASSYSTFRPGQGGQETQYF.

This clonotype was counted at least ten times. The rearrangement links TRBV24-1 to TRBJ2-1; D unclear. The germline V gene encodes CDR1 KGHDR and CDR2 SFDVKD. The CDR3 totals 13 residues. The V end was cut by 5 bases, the J end by 4 bases, with 8 bases between. The chain's CDR3 is CATSVGPYNEQFF. The CDR3 DNA reads TGTGCCACCAGTGTAGGTCCATACAATGAGCAGTTCTTC.

This clonotype was seen a handful of times. V is TRBV9 and J is TRBJ2-2; 11 nucleotides line up with TRBD2. V lost 2 bases to trimming and J lost 5 bases; unmatched junction nucleotides: 5. This CDR3 comprises 16 residues. The germline gives CDR1 SGDLS, CDR2 YYNGEE. CDR3 in amino acids: CASSVTSGSTTGELFF. The CDR3 DNA reads TGTGCCAGCAGCGTTACTAGCGGGAGTACTACCGGGGAGCTGTTTTTT.